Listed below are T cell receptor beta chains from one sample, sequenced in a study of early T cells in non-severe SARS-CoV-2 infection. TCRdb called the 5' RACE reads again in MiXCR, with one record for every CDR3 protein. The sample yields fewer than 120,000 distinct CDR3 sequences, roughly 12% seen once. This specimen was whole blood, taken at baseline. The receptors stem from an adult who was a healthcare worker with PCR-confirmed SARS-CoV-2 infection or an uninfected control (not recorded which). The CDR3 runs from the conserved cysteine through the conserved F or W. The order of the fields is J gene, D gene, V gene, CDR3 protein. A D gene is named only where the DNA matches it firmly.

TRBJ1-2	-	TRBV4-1	CASSQDLYRMEGYTF
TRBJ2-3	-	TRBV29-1	CSVKRSTDTQYF
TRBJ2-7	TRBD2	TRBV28	CASRPTSGGSYEQYF
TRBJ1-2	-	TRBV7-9	CASSLARASNYGYTF
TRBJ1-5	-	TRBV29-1	CSVGDSNQPQHF
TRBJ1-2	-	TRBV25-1	CASTRGGSAGYTF
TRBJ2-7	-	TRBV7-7	CASSPDPEGEQYF
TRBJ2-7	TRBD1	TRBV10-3	CAISDGQGPYEQYF
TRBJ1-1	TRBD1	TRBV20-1	CSARVRTGNTEAFF
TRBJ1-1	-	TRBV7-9	CASSYAGTRNTEAFF
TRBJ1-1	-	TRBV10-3	CAISETGGDTEAFF
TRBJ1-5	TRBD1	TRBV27	CASSRTGGHQPQHF
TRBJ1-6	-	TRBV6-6	CASSLDSYNSPLHF
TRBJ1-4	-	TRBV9	CASSVGGTNEKLFF
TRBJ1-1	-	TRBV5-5	CASSLLMMNTEAFF
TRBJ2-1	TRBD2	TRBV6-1	CASSEQVAGDQHEQFF
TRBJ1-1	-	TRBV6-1	CATCTGLMNTEAFF
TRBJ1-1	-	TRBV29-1	CSARQLNTEAFF
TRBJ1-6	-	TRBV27	CASRISSRAPLHF
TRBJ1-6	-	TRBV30	CAYHRALDSPLHF
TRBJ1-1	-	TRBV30	CAWSLKGILDTEAFF
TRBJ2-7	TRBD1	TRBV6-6	CASSRQGARNEQYF
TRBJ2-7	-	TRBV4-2	CASSQDSGQGRRPRNF
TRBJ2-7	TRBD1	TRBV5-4	CASSPGTALYEQYF
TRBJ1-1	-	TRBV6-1	CASSEKRGRQAEAFF
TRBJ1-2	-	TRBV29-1	CSVEGPSYGYTF
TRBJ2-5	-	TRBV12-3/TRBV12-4	CASSPRRHRSKETQYF
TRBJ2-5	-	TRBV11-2	CASSLVRETQYF
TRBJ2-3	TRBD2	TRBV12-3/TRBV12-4	CASSPRVSGRPRDTQYF
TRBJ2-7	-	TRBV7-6	CASSPIPPGAGRHEQYF
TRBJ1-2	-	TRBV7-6	CASSPGTNDGYTF
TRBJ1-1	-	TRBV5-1	CASSLEFRGPRAFF
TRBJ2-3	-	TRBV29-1	CSVAAGDTQYF
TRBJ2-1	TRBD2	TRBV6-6	CASSYSGLAGGEQFF
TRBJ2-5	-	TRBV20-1	CSAGGTGGETQYF
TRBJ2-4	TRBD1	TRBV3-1	CASSQGRQGLAKNIQYF
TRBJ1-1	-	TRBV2	CASSQGGEGLNTEAFF
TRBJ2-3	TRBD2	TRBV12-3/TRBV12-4	CASSEQLAGFGTDTQYF
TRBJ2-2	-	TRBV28	CASILHRELFF
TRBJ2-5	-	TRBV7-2	CASSPVISAGAVQETQYF
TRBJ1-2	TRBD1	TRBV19	CASSIEHRGRFYGYTF